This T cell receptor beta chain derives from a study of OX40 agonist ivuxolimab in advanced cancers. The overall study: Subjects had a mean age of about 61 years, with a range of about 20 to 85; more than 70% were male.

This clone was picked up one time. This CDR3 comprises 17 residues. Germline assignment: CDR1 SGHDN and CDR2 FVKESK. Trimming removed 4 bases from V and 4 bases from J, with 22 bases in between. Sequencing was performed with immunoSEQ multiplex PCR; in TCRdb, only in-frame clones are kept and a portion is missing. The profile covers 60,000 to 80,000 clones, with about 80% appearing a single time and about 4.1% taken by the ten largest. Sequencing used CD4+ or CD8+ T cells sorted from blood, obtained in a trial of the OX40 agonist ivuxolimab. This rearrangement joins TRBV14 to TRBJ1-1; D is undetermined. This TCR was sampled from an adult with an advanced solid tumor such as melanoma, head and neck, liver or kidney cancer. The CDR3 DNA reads TGTGCCAGCAGCCCACCCTCCCCGTTGGGTTTGGGCACTGAAGCTTTCTTT. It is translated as CASSPPSPLGLGTEAFF.